This entry lists 31 T cell receptor beta chains sequenced from one sample in a study of CD8 T cells in ankylosing spondylitis. TCRdb itself ran the 5' RACE reads through MiXCR, one entry per CDR3 protein. The table shows roughly 250,000 distinct CDR3 sequences, with around 9.1% occurring only once. The sample comprised blood, either unsorted or a sorted T cell fraction (not recorded which). The receptor set was obtained from a male donor with ankylosing spondylitis or in good health (not recorded which).

On this clonotype: A clone one base away is much larger, so this may be a read error. V is TRBV20-1 and J is TRBJ2-1; no clear D. The CDR3 sequence is 17 residues long. Per germline, CDR1 DFQATT and CDR2 SNEGSKA (reference sequence). CDR3 coding DNA: TGCAGTGCTAGAGATCCCCGTAGGTTACACTCCTACAGTGAGCAGTTCTTC. It specifies CSARDPRRLHSYSEQFF.

This clonotype was detected ten times or more. The chain employs TRBV20-1 and TRBJ1-3; possibly TRBD1 for D (5 bases). V was trimmed by 2 bases and J by 2 bases, leaving 13 bases between them. This CDR3 region has 15 residues. CDR1 DFQATT and CDR2 SNEGSKA come from the germline V gene (reference sequence). The CDR3 region is CSARPGQGAGNTIYF. DNA for the CDR3: TGCAGTGCTAGACCGGGGCAGGGTGCTGGAAACACCATATATTTT.

This clonotype was seen repeatedly, ten times or more. The chain combines TRBV7-2 with TRBJ1-2; D is possibly TRBD1 (5 bases). Germline CDR1 SGHTA, CDR2 FQGNSA. Trimming stripped 1 base from V and 8 bases from J, with 14 bases between. This CDR3 has 14 amino acids. The CDR3 nucleotides are TGTGCCAGCAGCTTAGAGGGACGAAAGGGGGGCTACACCTTC. Translation gives CASSLEGRKGGYTF.

This clonotype has a count of ten or more. This chain joins TRBV5-1 and TRBJ1-2; the D is unclear. This CDR3 is built from 15 residues. Trimming took off 0 bases at V and 0 bases at J, with 9 bases between the two ends. Looked up from germline, CDR1 is SGHRS and CDR2 is YFSETQ. DNA of the CDR3: TGCGCCAGCAGCTTGGCCGTAGGAGCTAACTATGGCTACACCTTC. It translates to CASSLAVGANYGYTF.

This clonotype was detected a few times. J is TRBJ2-5 and V is TRBV25-1, with 12 bases that match TRBD2. Trimming at V came to 3 bases and at J to 5 bases, leaving 10 bases not matched to a gene. Germline lookup yields CDR1 MGHDK and CDR2 SYGVNS. The CDR3 covers 17 residues. The CDR3 is CASSDPRLAGALETQYF. CDR3 sequence (DNA): TGTGCCAGCAGTGATCCTCGACTAGCGGGAGCCTTGGAGACCCAGTACTTC. Based on the CDR3 plus reference TRBV25-1 and TRBJ2-5, the full variable domain is EADIYQTPRYLVIGTGKKITLECSQTMGHDKMYWYQQDPGMELHLIHYSYGVNSTEKGDLSSESTVSRIRTEHFPLTLESARPSHTSQYLCASSDPRLAGALETQYFGPGTRLLVL.

This clonotype was observed a handful of times. The chain combines TRBV27 with TRBJ2-7, with D possibly being TRBD1 (5 bases). Germline CDR1 and CDR2: MNHEY and SMNVEV (reference sequence). The CDR3 has 13 amino acids. V lost 3 bases and J lost 6, with 12 bases in between. DNA for the CDR3: TGTGCCAGCAGTTTGCCAGGGATGGGCGAGCAGTACTTC. This gives the protein CASSLPGMGEQYF.

Turning to this clonotype: One base away lies a much larger clone, so this may be a sequencing read error. In this CDR3 the conserved last residue, phenylalanine or tryptophan, is missing, so a read error is likely. The chain links TRBV12-3 or TRBV12-4 to TRBJ2-7; 7 positions match TRBD1. This CDR3 has 15 amino acids. The ends lost 7 bases at V and 2 bases at J; junction bases unmatched: 11. CDR3 sequence reads: CASTTTGLPTYEQYL. DNA for the CDR3: TGTGCCAGCACCACGACAGGGCTTCCTACCTACGAGCAGTACCTC.

Many counts were recorded for this clonotype. This rearrangement joins TRBV12-3 or TRBV12-4 to TRBJ2-7, with unresolved D. Trimming took off 1 base at V and 6 bases at J, with 10 bases between the two ends. The CDR3 contains 13 residues. The CDR3 sequence: CASSLVPRTEQYF. CDR3 DNA: TGTGCCAGCAGTTTAGTCCCCCGAACCGAGCAGTACTTC.

This clonotype has ten or more counts. The chain has TRBV7-9 and TRBJ2-6, with a weak D call TRBD2 (6 bases). The germline CDR1 and CDR2 sequences are SEHNR and FQNEAQ (reference sequence). The V end lost 3 bases, the J end lost 1 base, and 19 bases lay between the germline ends. CDR3 length: 19 amino acids. The CDR3 bases are TGTGCCAGCAGCTTGGGGGGTCACTCACCGACTTCTGGGGCCAACGTCCTGACTTTC. It yields the protein CASSLGGHSPTSGANVLTF. Using reference TRBV7-9 and TRBJ2-6 for the parts outside the CDR3, the full variable domain is DTGVSQNPRHKITKRGQNVTFRCDPISEHNRLYWYRQTLGQGPEFLTYFQNEAQLEKSRLLSDRFSAERPKGSFSTLEIQRTEQGDSAMYLCASSLGGHSPTSGANVLTFGAGSRLTVL.

This clonotype was detected a few times. This chain joins TRBV4-3 and TRBJ1-1; D unclear. Deletions cut 0 bases from V and 0 bases from J, with 20 bases between. Germline CDR1 and CDR2: LGHNA and YSLEER. CDR3 length: 19 amino acids. The CDR3 loop is CASSQDQEIVGLLNTEAFF. Written as DNA, the CDR3 is TGCGCCAGCAGCCAAGATCAGGAGATAGTAGGCCTTTTGAACACTGAAGCTTTCTTT.

The table lists this clonotype with many counts. The rearrangement joins TRBV20-1 to TRBJ2-5, with D hard to call. The V gene lost 5 bases and the J gene lost 6 bases, with 13 bases spanning the gap. Germline lookup yields CDR1 DFQATT and CDR2 SNEGSKA (reference sequence). The CDR3 loop spans 12 amino acids. CDR3: CSAAGPPKTQYF. CDR3 coding DNA: TGCAGTGCTGCCGGGCCCCCGAAGACCCAGTACTTC.

This clonotype was counted at least ten times. The chain has TRBV7-9 and TRBJ2-7; the D is unclear. V was pared by 2 bases and J by 4 bases, with 9 bases between. The CDR3 is 13 residues long. The germline gives CDR1 SEHNR, CDR2 FQNEAQ (reference sequence). The DNA of the CDR3 is TGTGCCAGCAGCTTACATATGTGGTACGAGCAGTACTTC. It encodes CASSLHMWYEQYF.

This clonotype was counted ten times or more. The chain couples TRBV4-1 to TRBJ2-7; a possible D gene is TRBD1 (6 bases). There are 12 residues in the CDR3. Per the germline V gene, CDR1 is MGHRA and CDR2 is YSYEKL. V gave up 5 bases and J gave up 6 bases, with 11 bases separating them. The CDR3 sequence: CASSTRGSEQYF. In DNA, the CDR3 is TGCGCCAGCAGCACCAGGGGATCCGAGCAGTACTTC.

This clonotype was seen repeatedly, ten times or more. The chain links TRBV6-2 or TRBV6-3 to TRBJ1-5; D gene uncertain. The CDR3 runs 13 residues. CDR1 MNHEY and CDR2 SVGEGT come from the germline V gene. Trimming stripped 2 bases from V and 3 bases from J, with 5 bases between. The DNA of the CDR3 is TGTGCCAGCAGTTACGGGCCCAATCAGCCCCAGCATTTT. Its translation: CASSYGPNQPQHF.

This clonotype was recorded at least ten times. The chain has TRBV20-1 and TRBJ1-1; D gene ambiguous. V was cut by 5 bases and J by 1 base, with 11 bases left in between. This CDR3 contains 13 residues. CDR1 and CDR2 (germline): DFQATT, SNEGSKA (reference sequence). The CDR3 DNA is TGCAGTGCTGTCCCCTCCCAGAACACTGAAGCTTTCTTT. This translates into CSAVPSQNTEAFF.

The chain uses TRBV5-5 and TRBJ2-7; possibly TRBD1 for D (5 bases). The CDR3 is made up of 14 amino acids. The ends were cut back, 1 base at V and 0 bases at J, with 8 bases in the middle. CDR1 and CDR2 (germline): SGHKS, YYEKEE (reference sequence). CDR3 sequence (DNA): TGTGCCAGCAGCTTGCAGGGAACCTCCTACGAGCAGTACTTC. Translation: CASSLQGTSYEQYF.

This clonotype has ten or more counts. The J gene is TRBJ2-7, the V gene TRBV4-1; 9 bases agree with TRBD2. Germline CDR1 is MGHRA and CDR2 is YSYEKL. The CDR3 extends over 14 amino acids. The trim removed 7 bases at V and 3 bases at J, leaving 7 bases unmatched. In DNA, the CDR3 is TGCGCCAGCACCTTGGGTAGCGGGAGCTACGAGCAGTACTTC. Amino acids: CASTLGSGSYEQYF.

This clonotype was observed many times. This chain uses TRBV3-1 with TRBJ2-7; D not resolved. This CDR3 has 14 residues. Germline assignment: CDR1 LGHDT and CDR2 YNNKEL (reference sequence). V lost 1 base to trimming and J lost 2 bases, with 9 bases between them. CDR3 bases: TGTGCCAGCAGCCAAGTTCCCCGAACCTACGAGCAGTACTTC. Protein: CASSQVPRTYEQYF.

Ten or more counts support this clonotype. The rearrangement links TRBV5-1 to TRBJ2-1; the match to TRBD1 covers 9 bases. V dropped 4 bases and J dropped 9; count of bases not matched to a gene: 17. Germline CDR1 and CDR2: SGHRS and YFSETQ. This CDR3 comprises 17 residues. The CDR3 here is CASSRTTQQGAGSEQFF. The CDR3 bases are TGCGCCAGCAGCCGCACGACTCAACAGGGGGCAGGGAGTGAGCAGTTCTTC.

This clonotype was seen more than once but under ten times. The rearrangement joins TRBV4-3 to TRBJ2-3; possibly TRBD1 for D (6 bases). Germline CDR1 reads LGHNA; CDR2 reads YSLEER. V dropped 0 bases and J dropped 5 bases, with 12 bases sitting between them. The CDR3 is made up of 15 amino acids. DNA for the CDR3: TGCGCCAGCAGCCAAGAGGGCCGAGGGGGAGATACGCAGTATTTT. Protein product: CASSQEGRGGDTQYF.

This clonotype was seen a handful of times. The chain uses TRBV7-2 and TRBJ2-5; 8 positions match TRBD1. Looked up from germline, CDR1 is SGHTA and CDR2 is FQGNSA. The CDR3 spans 15 residues. The V segment lost 4 bases and the J segment 1 base; nucleotides outside the gene matches: 5. CDR3 DNA: TGTGCCAGCAGCTCTGGACAGGGACTCCAAGAGACCCAGTACTTC. Its translation is CASSSGQGLQETQYF.

This clonotype has at least ten counts. The chain combines TRBV27 with TRBJ1-1, with D uncertain. The V end lost 0 bases, the J end lost 4 bases, and 21 bases lay between the germline ends. The germline gives CDR1 MNHEY, CDR2 SMNVEV (reference sequence). This CDR3 has 18 residues. In DNA, the CDR3 is TGTGCCAGCAGTTTATCGTATATGGGGAACTGGGGTGGCACTGAAGCTTTCTTT. Amino acid sequence: CASSLSYMGNWGGTEAFF.

This clonotype occurred many times. The chain carries TRBV4-3 and TRBJ1-6; 10 positions match TRBD1. Germline CDR1 reads LGHNA; CDR2 reads YSLEER. The V segment lost 4 bases and the J segment 7 bases; nucleotides outside the gene matches: 1. This CDR3 has 14 residues. The CDR3 is CASSLDRGNSPLHF. The CDR3 DNA is TGCGCCAGCAGCCTGGACAGGGGGAATTCACCCCTCCACTTT.

At least ten counts were recorded for this clonotype. The chain joins TRBV29-1 to TRBJ2-3; 10 bases agree with TRBD2. The CDR3 covers 16 residues. The V and J ends lost 2 bases and 4 bases, in that order; junction bases with no gene match: 9. Germline V lookup: CDR1 SQVTM, CDR2 ANQGSEA. Here the CDR3 DNA reads TGCAGCGTTGAAAATATAGCGGGGGGAGGAGCAGATACGCAGTATTTT. Translating it yields CSVENIAGGGADTQYF.

Only one count was recorded for this clonotype. CDR3 loop: CASSPPGPLGTYEQYF. The CDR3 coding sequence is TGTGCCAGCTCACCACCGGGGCCCCTCGGCACCTACGAGCAGTACTTC. The J gene is TRBJ2-7, the V gene TRBV18; TRBD1 might be the D (5 bases). Germline V gene data show CDR1 as KGHSH and CDR2 as LQKENI. V shed 0 bases and J shed 2 bases, with 14 bases lying between them. The length of the CDR3 is 16 residues.

This clonotype was observed many times. The chain has TRBV5-1 and TRBJ2-7; 10 positions match TRBD1. Germline CDR1 is SGHRS and CDR2 is YFSETQ. CDR3 length equals 15 residues. Trimming at V came to 3 bases and at J to 2 bases, leaving 5 bases not matched to a gene. The CDR3 sequence is CASSSGTGAAYEQYF. CDR3 nucleotides: TGCGCCAGCAGCTCCGGGACAGGGGCGGCCTACGAGCAGTACTTC.

This clonotype was counted many times. This rearrangement joins TRBV4-2 to TRBJ2-6, with D perhaps TRBD1 or TRBD2 (5 bases each). The CDR3 contains 18 residues. Germline CDR1 LGHNA, CDR2 YNFKEQ. The ends were cut back, 1 base at V and 0 bases at J, with 13 bases in the middle. The CDR3 loop is CASSQAGTSASGANVLTF. The DNA for the CDR3 is TGTGCCAGCAGCCAAGCGGGGACCAGTGCCTCTGGGGCCAACGTCCTGACTTTC.

In this sample, this clonotype turned up many times. The chain couples TRBV28 to TRBJ1-2, with D tentatively TRBD1 (6 bases). V gave up 8 bases and J gave up 4 bases, with 14 bases separating them. This CDR3 has 13 amino acids. CDR1 MDHEN and CDR2 SYDVKM come from the germline V gene. The CDR3 region has the DNA TGTGCCAGCCTAGAACAGGGATTCTATGGCTACACCTTC. This translates into CASLEQGFYGYTF.

At least ten counts were recorded for this clonotype. CDR3: CASQLAGAVRALKEQFF. The CDR3 DNA sequence: TGTGCCAGCCAGCTAGCGGGAGCGGTCAGAGCTTTGAAGGAGCAGTTCTTC. This sequence joins TRBV6-2 or TRBV6-3 and TRBJ2-1; 10 bases align to TRBD2. This CDR3 has 17 amino acids. The trim removed 8 bases at V and 10 bases at J, leaving 20 bases unmatched. Germline V gene lookup returns CDR1 MNHEY and CDR2 SVGEGT.

This clonotype was observed many times. The V and J genes are TRBV20-1 and TRBJ2-5; 10 bases fit TRBD2. The CDR3 sequence is 16 residues long. With V trimmed by 6 bases and J by 6 bases, 16 bases remained unmatched. The germline V gene encodes CDR1 DFQATT and CDR2 SNEGSKA (reference sequence). This chain's CDR3 is CSAQKGWLAGAKTQYF. The CDR3 bases are TGCAGTGCCCAAAAGGGGTGGCTAGCGGGAGCGAAGACCCAGTACTTC.

V usage is TRBV7-2 and J usage is TRBJ1-6; 9 nucleotides agree with TRBD1. The CDR3 has 16 residues. Germline CDR1 SGHTA, CDR2 FQGNSA. V was clipped by 4 bases and J by 10 bases; unmatched bases: 11. The DNA for the CDR3 is TGTGCCAGCAGCTCCCAACCGGGACAGGGAGGCTCACCCCTCCACTTT. This translates into CASSSQPGQGGSPLHF.